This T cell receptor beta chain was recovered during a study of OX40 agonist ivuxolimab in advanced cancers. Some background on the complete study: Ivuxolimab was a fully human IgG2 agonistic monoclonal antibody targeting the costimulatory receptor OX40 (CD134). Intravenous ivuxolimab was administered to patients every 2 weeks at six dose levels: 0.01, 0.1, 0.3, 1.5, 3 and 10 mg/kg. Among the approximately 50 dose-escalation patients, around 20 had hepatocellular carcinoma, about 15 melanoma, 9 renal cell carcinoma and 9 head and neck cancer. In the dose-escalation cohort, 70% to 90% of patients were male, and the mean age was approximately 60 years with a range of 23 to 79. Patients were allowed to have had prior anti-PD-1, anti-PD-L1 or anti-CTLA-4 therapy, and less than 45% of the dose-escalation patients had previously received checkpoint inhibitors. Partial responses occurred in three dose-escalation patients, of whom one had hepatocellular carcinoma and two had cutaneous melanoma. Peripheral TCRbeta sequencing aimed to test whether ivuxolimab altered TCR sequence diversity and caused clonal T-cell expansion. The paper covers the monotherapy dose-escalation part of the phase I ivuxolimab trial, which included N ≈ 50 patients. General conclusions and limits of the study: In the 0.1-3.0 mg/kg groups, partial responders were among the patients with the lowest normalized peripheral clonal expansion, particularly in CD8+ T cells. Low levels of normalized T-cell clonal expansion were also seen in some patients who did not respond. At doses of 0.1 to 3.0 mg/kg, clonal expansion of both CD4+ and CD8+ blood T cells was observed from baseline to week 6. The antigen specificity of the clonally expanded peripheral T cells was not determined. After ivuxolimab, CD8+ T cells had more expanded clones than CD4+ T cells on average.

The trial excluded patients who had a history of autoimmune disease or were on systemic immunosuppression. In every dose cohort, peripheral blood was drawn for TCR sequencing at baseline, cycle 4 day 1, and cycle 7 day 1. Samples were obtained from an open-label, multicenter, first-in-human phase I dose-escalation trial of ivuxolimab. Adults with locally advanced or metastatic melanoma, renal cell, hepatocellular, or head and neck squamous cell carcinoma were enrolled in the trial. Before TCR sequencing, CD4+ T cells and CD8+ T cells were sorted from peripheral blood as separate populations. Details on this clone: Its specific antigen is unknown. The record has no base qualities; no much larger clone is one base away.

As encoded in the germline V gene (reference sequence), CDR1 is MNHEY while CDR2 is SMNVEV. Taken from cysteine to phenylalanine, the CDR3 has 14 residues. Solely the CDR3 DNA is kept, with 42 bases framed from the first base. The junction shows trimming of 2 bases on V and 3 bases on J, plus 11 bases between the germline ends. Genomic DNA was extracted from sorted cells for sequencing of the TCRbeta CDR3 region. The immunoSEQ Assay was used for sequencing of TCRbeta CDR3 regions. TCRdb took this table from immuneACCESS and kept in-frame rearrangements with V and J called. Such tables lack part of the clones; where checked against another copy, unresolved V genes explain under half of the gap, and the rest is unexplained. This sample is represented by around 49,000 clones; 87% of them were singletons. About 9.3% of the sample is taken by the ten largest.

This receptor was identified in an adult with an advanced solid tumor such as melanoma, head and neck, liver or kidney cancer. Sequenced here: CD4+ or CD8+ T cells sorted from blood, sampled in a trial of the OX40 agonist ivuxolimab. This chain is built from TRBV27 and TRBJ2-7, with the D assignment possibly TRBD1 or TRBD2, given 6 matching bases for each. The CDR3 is CASSLTQGGYEQYF. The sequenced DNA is TGTGCCAGCAGTTTAACACAGGGAGGCTACGAGCAGTACTTC.